These 5 T cell receptor beta chains were all obtained from the same sample, sequenced in a study of identical twins. TCRdb re-called the 5' RACE reads with MiXCR, one entry per CDR3 protein. The sample lists fewer than 550,000 distinct CDR3 sequences, 13% to 15% occurring once. These records were also assigned to another study, of yellow fever vaccine responses in identical twins.

The sample comprised CD4+ T cells sorted from blood. Receptors originate from a woman under 30 in good health.

This clonotype occurred a few times. The chain recombines TRBV28 with TRBJ2-1; TRBD2 is a possible D gene (6 bases). V lost 6 bases to trimming and J lost 0 bases, with 18 bases between them. The CDR3 consists of 17 residues. Per the germline V gene, CDR1 is MDHEN and CDR2 is SYDVKM. The CDR3 is CASRMVASESSYNEQFF. The CDR3 DNA sequence: TGTGCCAGCAGGATGGTTGCTAGCGAGAGCTCCTACAATGAGCAGTTCTTC.

CDR3 nucleotide sequence: TGTGCCAGCAGCTTAGCGACAGGGGCGACTGGCTATGGCTACACCTTC. Amino acid sequence: CASSLATGATGYGYTF. This rearrangement joins TRBV7-8 to TRBJ1-2; 8 nucleotides match TRBD1. Germline CDR1 is SGHVS and CDR2 is FQNEAQ. The CDR3 loop spans 16 amino acids. Germline trimming cut 0 bases from V and 4 bases from J; bases unmatched to any gene: 7.

This clonotype was observed a few times. The V call is TRBV12-3 or TRBV12-4, the J call TRBJ2-3, with 9 bases identical to TRBD2. The CDR3 runs 16 residues. Trimming at V came to 7 bases and at J to 2 bases, leaving 10 bases not matched to a gene. The CDR3 DNA reads TGTGCCAGCACCACTGGGACTAGCCGATTCACAGATACGCAGTATTTT. Protein sequence: CASTTGTSRFTDTQYF.

This clonotype has a handful of counts. The rearrangement links TRBV28 to TRBJ1-1; a weak D match, TRBD1 (5 bases). V shed 11 bases and J shed 2 bases, with 12 bases lying between them. Germline V CDR1 and CDR2: MDHEN, SYDVKM. The CDR3 runs to 12 residues. CDR3 DNA sequence: TGTGCCTCACAGACAGCAAACACTGAAGCTTTCTTT. Encoded protein: CASQTANTEAFF.

This clonotype was counted a few times. The chain recombines TRBV12-3 or TRBV12-4 with TRBJ2-5, with TRBD2 as a possible D gene (5 bases). The ends were cut back, 7 bases at V and 4 bases at J, with 13 bases in the middle. The CDR3 extends over 13 amino acids. The CDR3 spells CASTLRGTETQYF. DNA for the CDR3: TGTGCCAGCACGCTTCGGGGAACAGAGACCCAGTACTTC.